This entry features one T cell receptor beta chain sequence. Its antigen is currently not known. No quality values exist for individual bases; no much larger clone is one base distant. TCRbeta CDR3 regions were amplified from genomic DNA using the immunoSEQ Assay, a bias-controlled multiplex PCR. On the authors' methods: Nucleated cell counts per sample were estimated from amplification of reference gene primers within the assay. Sequence reads were collapsed and filtered to measure the absolute abundance of every unique TCRbeta CDR3 rearrangement. For each sample, productive Simpson clonality was calculated as the square root of Simpson's diversity index over productive rearrangements. The source is immuneACCESS, and TCRdb retained only in-frame sequences with V and J called. Part of the clones is not carried over; for the studies checked, unresolved V genes explain less than half of this, and the remainder is unexplained. The DNA was the basis for D and trimming; V, J and clone size are from that table. The sample yields approximately 64,000 clones; about 88% were counted once. The top ten clones comprise 3% to 4.5% of the sample.

Collaborating institutions collected whole blood in K2EDTA tubes following their own protocols. For TCRbeta analysis, collaborators shipped samples in one of three forms: frozen whole blood, isolated PBMCs, or DNA extracted from either of those sample types. The data originate from a study of blood T cell repertoires in COVID-19 (dated by TCRdb to between 2020 and 2021). A note on the overall study: Samples covering the acute and convalescent phases of COVID-19 were provided by collaborators in the United States, Italy and Spain. The material from the prospective study consisted of cDNA or gDNA derived from T cells, B-cell-depleted T cells, or PBMCs. Deeply sampled blood TCRbeta repertoires from subjects exposed to, actively infected with, or recovered from COVID-19 were included in the dataset. The repertoires were made available in a free public database intended to serve as a resource for research on the immune response to SARS-CoV-2. Samples were obtained from the ongoing ImmuneRACE study (first 160 participants) and from over 1,000 subjects provided by 6 global collaborators. Sample metadata almost always included a de-identified subject ID, COVID-19 status, age in years and sex. HLA class I and class II types, where available, came from metadata supplied by the sample provider rather than from assay-based typing.

Paper-wide results and their limitations: The amount of clinical and demographic metadata varied by source and participant and was provided uncurated.

The clonotype originates from a man between 70 and 80 years old with acute or convalescent COVID-19. Sample: peripheral blood.

CDR3 protein: CASSLGRGIRNTGELFF. In nucleotides, the sequence is TGTGCCAGCAGCTTAGGTCGGGGAATTCGTAACACCGGGGAGCTGTTTTTT. The chain couples TRBV11-2 to TRBJ2-2; possibly the D gene is TRBD2, per 5 matching bases. V lost 1 base and J lost 2 bases; the stretch between them is 14 bases long. Sequences SGHAT (CDR1) and FQNNGV (CDR2) are obtained from the germline V gene. Including cysteine and phenylalanine, the CDR3 has 17 amino acids. CDR3 DNA is the only sequence kept; it has 51 bases, read in frame from the first base.